This entry is about one T cell receptor (beta chain). This clonotype occurred a few times. Which antigen it targets is not known. Per-base qualities were not stored, and no clone one base away is much larger. The junction shows trimming of 8 bases on V and 3 bases on J, plus 11 bases between the germline ends. The germline V gene (reference sequence) gives CDR1 as DFQATT and CDR2 as SNEGSKA. Taken from cysteine to phenylalanine, the CDR3 has 11 residues. The kept DNA is CDR3 alone, 33 bases in frame from the first base. The source of the sample is a study of CD8 T cells in ankylosing spondylitis (dated 2017 in TCRdb). Broadly, across the study: To find TCR variants linked to disease, the study profiled T cell receptor beta repertoires in ankylosing spondylitis patients and healthy donors. Peripheral blood was sampled, and synovial fluid was additionally collected from ankylosing spondylitis patients. The full study cohort was made up of about 24 ankylosing spondylitis patients and over 90 healthy donors.

The study at large found these results: Blood from ankylosing spondylitis patients appeared to be characterized by a TCR beta motif composed of about 8 highly homologous amino acid variants. Significant enrichment of the disease-linked clones was reported in matched synovial fluid samples from ankylosing spondylitis patients. A CD8+ phenotype was shown by the disease-linked clones, which were found at relatively low frequencies in peripheral blood. Some motif variants had previously been reported in the synovial fluid and blood of reactive arthritis patients, which suggests shared mechanisms of disease initiation.

The data were produced on an Illumina HiSeq 2500. Quantitative 5'-RACE with molecular barcodes was the method used to prepare the TCR beta libraries. As for how the authors treated the data: A new computational method based on a probabilistic model of VDJ rearrangement was used to identify disease-linked TCR variants. Using fastp at Q25 and MiXCR, TCRdb reprocessed the public reads and kept productive beta chains. A single entry per CDR3 protein holds the most common genes and DNA from its merged rows. TCRdb's processing, not the authors', yielded these V and J calls. Within this sample are around 890,000 distinct CDR3 sequences, with 10% to 15% of them counted one time only. The top ten clonotypes cover more than 0.5% of the sample.

Specimen: blood, either unsorted or a sorted T cell fraction (not recorded which). The TCR comes from a male donor with ankylosing spondylitis. In this chain, TRBV20-1 is recombined with TRBJ2-7; TRBD1 is perhaps the D gene, given 5 matching bases. The CDR3 here reads CSTVDSYEQYF. DNA sequence: TGCAGTACCGTAGACAGCTACGAGCAGTACTTC.